This T cell receptor beta chain appears in the sequencing data of a study of blood T cells in healthy people across ages. Findings and limits, study-wide: Strong correlation existed between TCR beta diversity and naive T cell percentage.

In the case of this clonotype: No antigen is known for it.

Next came a second PCR, run for about 6 to 11 cycles, which used a sample-barcoded 5' primer along with a J-beta primer mix. TCRdb redid the calling of the 5' RACE reads with MiXCR, one entry per CDR3 protein. The sample includes roughly 830,000 distinct CDR3 sequences, approximately 67% of them seen just once. Staff drew ten milliliters of peripheral blood from each donor. Per-sample PBMC isolation yielded at least 6.5 million cells. Germline V lookup: CDR1 MNHEY, CDR2 SVGEGT. The CDR3 is made up of 22 amino acids. This chain connects TRBV6-2 or TRBV6-3 to TRBJ2-4; a possible D gene is TRBD2 (6 bases). The J call could be wrong; TRBJ2-7 is a better fit for the DNA end. The source of this sequence is a man under 40 in good health. The sequencing input was blood. The CDR3, as DNA: TGTGCCAGCAGTTACGCCGGGATCATTGCGGGGACTTTTGTTTTCTTCTTGCACGAGCAGTACTTC. Translated: CASSYAGIIAGTFVFFLHEQYF.